This is a list of T cell receptor beta chains from one sample in a study of T cells after posttransplantation cyclophosphamide. Assay used: immunoSEQ multiplex PCR; TCRdb lists only in-frame clones, some missing. Among roughly 9,000 clones, around 85% were seen once, and the ten largest hold around 23%. Here the sequenced sample was PBMCs, taken after allogeneic stem cell transplant with posttransplant cyclophosphamide. The receptors here all came from a female patient between 40 and 50 years old who received an allogeneic stem cell transplant from an unrelated donor, was CMV-positive, and had no GVHD. Some T cells may be supplied by the graft donor. The CDR3 runs from the conserved cysteine through the conserved F or W. D genes are given only for firm matches. Clone size is stated in some rows and not others, as once, few, many or a class when expanded.

abundance	v_gene	d_gene	j_gene	CDR3aa	CDR3nt
.	TRBV27	TRBD1	TRBJ1-2	CASSFSGQGGNYGYTF	TGTGCCAGCAGTTTTTCGGGACAGGGAGGTAACTATGGCTACACCTTC
.	TRBV2	TRBD1	TRBJ1-5	CASRILTGANQPQHF	TGTGCCAGCAGGATCCTGACAGGGGCTAATCAGCCCCAGCATTTT
.	TRBV15	.	TRBJ1-4	CATSRDAARVAEKLFF	TGTGCCACCAGCAGAGATGCGGCCAGGGTAGCCGAAAAACTGTTTTTT
.	TRBV11-3	TRBD2	TRBJ2-3	CANSLGLAGGTDTQYF	TGTGCCAACAGCTTAGGGCTAGCGGGGGGCACAGATACGCAGTATTTT
few	TRBV19	TRBD1	TRBJ1-2	CASFDRGNTYGYTF	TGTGCCAGTTTCGACAGGGGTAATACCTATGGCTACACCTTC
.	TRBV15	TRBD1	TRBJ2-5	CATSNLGQGGETQYF	TGTGCCACCAGCAATCTGGGACAGGGGGGAGAGACCCAGTACTTC
.	TRBV7-3	.	TRBJ2-1	CASSLPSLNEQFF	TGTGCCAGCAGCTTACCCTCCCTTAATGAGCAGTTCTTC
.	TRBV4-3	TRBD1	TRBJ2-7	CASSQEDRGRYEQYF	TGCGCCAGCAGCCAAGAGGACAGGGGGCGGTACGAGCAGTACTTC
.	TRBV7-3	.	TRBJ2-1	CASSLLSSSYNEQFF	TGTGCCAGCAGCTTACTATCGAGCTCCTACAATGAGCAGTTCTTC
.	TRBV27	.	TRBJ1-3	CASSLAGSGNTIYF	TGTGCCAGCAGTTTAGCAGGCTCTGGAAACACCATATATTTT
.	TRBV7-2	.	TRBJ2-7	CASSLALANEQYF	TGTGCCAGCAGCTTAGCGCTAGCCAACGAGCAGTACTTC
.	TRBV5-5	.	TRBJ2-6	CASSRQVSGANVLTF	TGTGCCAGCAGCCGACAGGTCTCTGGGGCCAACGTCCTGACTTTC
.	TRBV9	TRBD2	TRBJ2-2	CASSRTSVATGELFF	TGTGCCAGCAGTCGGACTAGCGTGGCCACCGGGGAGCTGTTTTTT
.	TRBV18	.	TRBJ2-5	CASSPGQQETQYF	TGTGCCAGCTCACCAGGGCAACAAGAGACCCAGTACTTC
.	TRBV9	.	TRBJ1-4	CASSSAGLEKLFF	TGTGCCAGCAGCTCCGCGGGACTAGAAAAACTGTTTTTT
.	TRBV25-1	.	TRBJ1-6	CASSQGWGSYNSPLHF	TGTGCCAGCTCGCAGGGGTGGGGCTCCTATAATTCCCCCCTCCACTTT
.	TRBV7-7	TRBD1	TRBJ2-1	CASSLWGPTGFNEQFF	TGTGCCAGCAGCTTATGGGGGCCGACAGGGTTCAATGAGCAGTTCTTC
.	TRBV7-2	TRBD2	TRBJ2-1	CASSGTNYNEQFF	TGTGCCAGCAGCGGGACTAACTACAATGAGCAGTTCTTC
.	TRBV2	.	TRBJ2-7	CASSGSSYDYEQYF	TGTGCCAGCAGTGGAAGCTCCTACGATTATGAGCAGTACTTC
once	TRBV18	TRBD1	TRBJ2-5	CASSPKTGRETQYF	TGTGCCAGCTCACCAAAGACAGGGCGGGAGACCCAGTACTTC
.	TRBV7-8	TRBD1	TRBJ1-5	CASSAGQGANQPQHF	TGTGCCAGCAGCGCGGGACAGGGGGCAAATCAGCCCCAGCATTTT
.	TRBV5-6	TRBD1	TRBJ1-5	CASSVGQGYQPQHF	TGTGCCAGCAGCGTCGGACAGGGATATCAGCCCCAGCATTTT
few	TRBV11-3	TRBD1	TRBJ2-7	CASSPRDRGEKYEQYF	TGTGCCAGCAGCCCTCGGGACAGGGGCGAGAAATACGAGCAGTACTTC
.	TRBV30	.	TRBJ1-4	CAWRERIGQRNEKLFF	TGTGCCTGGAGAGAGAGGATCGGACAGCGAAATGAAAAACTGTTTTTT
few	TRBV14	TRBD2	TRBJ2-7	CASSEGLAGVTSYEQYF	TGTGCCAGCAGCGAGGGACTAGCGGGGGTAACCTCCTACGAGCAGTACTTC
.	TRBV25-1	.	TRBJ1-2	CASSVGGSYGYTF	TGTGCCAGCAGTGTTGGGGGCTCCTATGGCTACACCTTC
.	TRBV9	.	TRBJ2-1	CASSVGGPYNEQFF	TGTGCCAGCAGCGTAGGGGGGCCCTACAATGAGCAGTTCTTC
.	TRBV7-3	.	TRBJ2-3	CASSRGGRSDTQYF	TGTGCCAGCAGTCGCGGGGGCCGGTCAGATACGCAGTATTTT
.	TRBV18	TRBD1	TRBJ1-5	CASSPSDRGLAQPQHF	TGTGCCAGCTCACCCTCCGACAGGGGGCTGGCTCAGCCCCAGCATTTT
.	TRBV12-5	.	TRBJ2-3	CASGGPTAPDTQYF	TGTGCTAGTGGCGGCCCGACAGCTCCGGATACGCAGTATTTT
.	TRBV11-2	TRBD2	TRBJ2-7	CASSSPGTSGYEQYF	TGTGCCAGCAGCTCTCCCGGGACTAGCGGCTACGAGCAGTACTTC
.	TRBV7-8	TRBD1	TRBJ1-2	CASSLPGGGYGYTF	TGTGCCAGCAGCTTACCAGGGGGAGGATATGGCTACACCTTC
.	TRBV6-6	.	TRBJ2-5	CASSPRETQYF	TGTGCCAGCAGTCCCAGGGAGACCCAGTACTTC
.	TRBV5-6	.	TRBJ2-1	CASSLDLNNEQFF	TGTGCCAGCAGCCTCGACTTAAACAATGAGCAGTTCTTC
.	TRBV7-3	.	TRBJ1-3	CASSLVRGATIYF	TGTGCCAGCAGCTTAGTCCGGGGTGCCACCATATATTTT
.	TRBV9	TRBD1	TRBJ2-7	CASSVVGGPYEQYF	TGTGCCAGCAGCGTAGTAGGGGGCCCCTACGAGCAGTACTTC
.	TRBV9	.	TRBJ1-6	CASSVGGSSYNSPLHF	TGTGCCAGCAGCGTAGGCGGGAGCTCCTATAATTCACCCCTCCACTTT
.	TRBV27	TRBD2	TRBJ2-1	CASSFGRGPHNEQFF	TGTGCCAGCAGTTTTGGGAGGGGTCCCCACAATGAGCAGTTCTTC
.	TRBV4-2	.	TRBJ1-3	CASSQDFVRAIPGNTIYF	TGTGCCAGCAGCCAAGATTTCGTCAGGGCGATCCCTGGAAACACCATATATTTT
once	TRBV19	TRBD1	TRBJ2-1	CASSIATGVYNEQFF	TGTGCCAGTAGTATAGCGACAGGGGTATACAATGAGCAGTTCTTC
.	TRBV11-2	TRBD1	TRBJ1-4	CASSSLTGRTEKLFF	TGTGCCAGCAGCTCCTTGACAGGGAGGACAGAAAAACTGTTTTTT